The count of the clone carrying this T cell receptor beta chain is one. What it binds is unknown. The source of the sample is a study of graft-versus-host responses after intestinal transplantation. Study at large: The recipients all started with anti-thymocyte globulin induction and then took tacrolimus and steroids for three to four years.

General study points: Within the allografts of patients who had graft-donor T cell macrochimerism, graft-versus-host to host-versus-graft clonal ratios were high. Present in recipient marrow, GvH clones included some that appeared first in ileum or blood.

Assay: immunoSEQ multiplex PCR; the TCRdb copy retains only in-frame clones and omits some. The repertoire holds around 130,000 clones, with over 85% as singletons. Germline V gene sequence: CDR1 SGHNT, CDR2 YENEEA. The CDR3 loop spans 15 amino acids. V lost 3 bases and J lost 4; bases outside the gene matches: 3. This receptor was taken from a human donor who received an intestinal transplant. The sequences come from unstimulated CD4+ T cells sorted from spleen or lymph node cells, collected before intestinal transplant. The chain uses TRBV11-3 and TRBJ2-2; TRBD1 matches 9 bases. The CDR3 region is CASSLGQGITGELFF. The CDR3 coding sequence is TGTGCCAGCAGCTTGGGACAGGGTATCACCGGGGAGCTGTTTTTT. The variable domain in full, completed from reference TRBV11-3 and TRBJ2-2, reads EAGVVQSPRYKIIEKKQPVAFWCNPISGHNTLYWYLQNLGQGPELLIRYENEEAVDDSQLPKDRFSAERLKGVDSTLKIQPAELGDSAVYLCASSLGQGITGELFFGEGSRLTVL.